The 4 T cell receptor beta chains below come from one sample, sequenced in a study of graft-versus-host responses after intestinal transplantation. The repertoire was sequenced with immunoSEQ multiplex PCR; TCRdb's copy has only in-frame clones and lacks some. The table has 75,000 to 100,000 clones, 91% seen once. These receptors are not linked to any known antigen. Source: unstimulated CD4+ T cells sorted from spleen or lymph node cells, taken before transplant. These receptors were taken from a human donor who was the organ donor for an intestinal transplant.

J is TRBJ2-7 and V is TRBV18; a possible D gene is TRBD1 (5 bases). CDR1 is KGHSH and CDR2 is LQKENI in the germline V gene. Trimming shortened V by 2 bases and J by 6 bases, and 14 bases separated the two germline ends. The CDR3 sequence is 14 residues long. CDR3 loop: CASSPSGRRGEQYF. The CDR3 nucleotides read TGTGCCAGCTCACCATCAGGTCGAAGGGGCGAGCAGTACTTC.

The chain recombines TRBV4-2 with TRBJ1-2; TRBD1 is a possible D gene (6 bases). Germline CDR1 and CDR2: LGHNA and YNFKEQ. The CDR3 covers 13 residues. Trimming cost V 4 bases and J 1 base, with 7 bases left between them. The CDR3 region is CASSPGHNYGYTF. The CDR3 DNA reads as TGTGCCAGCAGCCCGGGACATAACTATGGCTACACCTTC.

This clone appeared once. The CDR3 nucleotides are TGTGCCAGCAGCCAAGATAATACGCAGTATTTT. Amino acids: CASSQDNTQYF. This chain joins TRBV4-2 and TRBJ2-3; D not resolved. Deletions cut 0 bases from V and 7 bases from J, with 2 bases between. Germline CDR1 reads LGHNA; CDR2 reads YNFKEQ. This CDR3 has 11 amino acids.

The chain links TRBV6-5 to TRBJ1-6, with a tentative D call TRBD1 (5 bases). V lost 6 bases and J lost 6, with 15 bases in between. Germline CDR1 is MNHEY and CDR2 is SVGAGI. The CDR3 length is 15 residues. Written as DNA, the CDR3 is TGTGCCAGCAGCACGGCCACAGGACGTAATTCACCCCTCCACTTT. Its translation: CASSTATGRNSPLHF.